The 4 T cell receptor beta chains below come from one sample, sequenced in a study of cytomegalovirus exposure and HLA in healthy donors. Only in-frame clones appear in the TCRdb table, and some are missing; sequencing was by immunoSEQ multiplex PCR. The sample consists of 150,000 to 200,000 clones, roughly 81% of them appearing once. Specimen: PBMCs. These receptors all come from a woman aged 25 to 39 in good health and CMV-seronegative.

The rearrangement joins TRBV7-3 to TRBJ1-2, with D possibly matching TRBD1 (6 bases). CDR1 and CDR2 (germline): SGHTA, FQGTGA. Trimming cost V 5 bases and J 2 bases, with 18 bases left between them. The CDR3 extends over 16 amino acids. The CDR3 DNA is TGTGCCAGCAGCACCCCGGAGGGGGGGACCAACTATGGCTACACCTTC. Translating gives CASSTPEGGTNYGYTF.

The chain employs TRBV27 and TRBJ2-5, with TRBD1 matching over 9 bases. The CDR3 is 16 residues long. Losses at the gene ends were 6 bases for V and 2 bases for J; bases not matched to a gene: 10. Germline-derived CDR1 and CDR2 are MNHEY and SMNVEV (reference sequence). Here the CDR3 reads CASREPGQGFQETQYF. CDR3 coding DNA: TGTGCCAGCAGAGAGCCGGGACAGGGCTTTCAAGAGACCCAGTACTTC.

CDR3 region: CASRSQGRGELFF. CDR3 coding DNA: TGTGCCAGCAGGTCGCAGGGGCGCGGGGAGCTGTTTTTT. The V call is TRBV13, the J call TRBJ2-2; a possible D gene is TRBD1 (6 bases). V dropped 6 bases and J dropped 7 bases, with 12 bases sitting between them. This CDR3 has 13 residues. Germline lookup yields CDR1 PRHDT and CDR2 FYEKMQ (reference sequence).

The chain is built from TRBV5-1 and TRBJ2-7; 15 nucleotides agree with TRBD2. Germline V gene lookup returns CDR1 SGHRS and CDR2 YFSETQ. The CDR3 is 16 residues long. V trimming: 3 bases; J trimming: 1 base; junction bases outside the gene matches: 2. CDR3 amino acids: CASSSGTSGGSYEQYF. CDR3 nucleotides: TGCGCCAGCAGCTCGGGGACTAGCGGGGGGTCCTACGAGCAGTACTTC.